Here is one T cell receptor (beta chain) with its context. This entry comes from a study of T cell responses to AZD1222 COVID-19 vaccine. The table came from immunoSEQ multiplex PCR; TCRdb's copy has only in-frame clones and leaves some out. The sample has tens of thousands of clones; roughly 85% are singletons. J lost 0 bases, V lost 2 bases, and 5 bases had no gene match. The V gene's germline CDR1 is SGHKS and CDR2 YYEKEE (reference sequence). This CDR3 region has 16 residues. Here the sequenced sample was peripheral blood, taken on day 0 of AZD1222 vaccination. V usage is TRBV5-5 and J usage is TRBJ2-1, with 7 bases fitting TRBD2. The sequence came from an adult in good health. The CDR3 nucleotides are TGTGCCAGCAGCTTCACTAGCGCAAGCTCCTACAATGAGCAGTTCTTC. Protein sequence: CASSFTSASSYNEQFF.